This T cell receptor (beta chain) was retrieved from a study of T cell repertoires in cytomegalovirus infection. This clonotype came up a few times. What it recognizes is unknown. TCRdb itself ran the reads through MiXCR, one entry per CDR3 protein. Among 750,000 to 950,000 distinct CDR3 sequences listed, 25% to 30% were seen once. This CDR3 contains 17 residues. V lost 8 bases and J 2 bases, leaving 19 bases between the germline ends. J is TRBJ2-6 and V is TRBV23-1; TRBD1 or TRBD2 may be the D gene (5 bases each). TRBV23-1 is an ORF; its function is uncertain. The receptor comes from a human donor in good health (CMV status not recorded). Some clones in this sample may be carry-over from other donors' samples. The sample consisted of cultured CD8+ T cells from PBMCs, taken from culture after CMV antigen stimulation. Here the CDR3 DNA reads TGCGCCAGCGCCGAGGGGAAGGGCGACCCTGGGGCCAACGTCCTGACTTTC. Amino acid sequence: CASAEGKGDPGANVLTF.